Below, 23 T cell receptor beta chains from the same sample are listed, as sequenced in a study of cytomegalovirus exposure and HLA in healthy donors. The PCR ran on 60 Vbeta and 13 Jbeta primers. Data came from immunoSEQ multiplex PCR; TCRdb stores just in-frame clones and leaves some out. The sample includes about 160,000 clones, roughly four fifths of them seen just once. The sequenced sample consisted of PBMCs. These receptors all stem from a woman aged 50 to 65 in good health and CMV-seronegative.

V gene TRBV5-1 combines with J gene TRBJ2-1; D perhaps matches TRBD1 (6 bases). Germline V gene sequence: CDR1 SGHRS, CDR2 YFSETQ. Between the trimmed V and J ends, which lost 0 bases and 8 bases, there was a span of 12 bases. CDR3 length equals 14 residues. CDR3 residues: CASSLVVGADEQFF. The CDR3 DNA reads as TGCGCCAGCAGCTTGGTGGTGGGGGCAGATGAGCAGTTCTTC.

CDR3 protein: CASSPPTRETPYEQYF. The DNA for the CDR3 is TGTGCCAGCTCACCACCAACACGGGAGACCCCCTACGAGCAGTACTTC. The chain recombines TRBV18 with TRBJ2-7; D might be TRBD2 (6 bases). Germline CDR1 and CDR2: KGHSH and LQKENI. V dropped 0 bases and J dropped 2 bases, with 14 bases sitting between them. The CDR3 contains 16 residues.

The chain employs TRBV5-6 and TRBJ2-7; D remains unclear. The length of the CDR3 is 13 residues. Germline lookup yields CDR1 SGHDT and CDR2 YYEEEE. Trimming stripped 0 bases from V and 2 bases from J, with 6 bases between. The CDR3 nucleotides are TGTGCCAGCAGCTTGGTGTCAGCCTACGAGCAGTACTTC. It is translated as CASSLVSAYEQYF.

This clone showed up just once. The gene calls are TRBV5-4 and TRBJ2-1; 9 nucleotides align to TRBD1. From germline, CDR1 is SGHNT and CDR2 YYREEE (reference sequence). With 7 bases clipped from V and 3 bases from J, the junction kept 5 bases outside the gene matches. This CDR3 spans 14 amino acids. Written as DNA, the CDR3 is TGTGCCAGCTTACGGGACAGGGACTACAATGAGCAGTTCTTC. Its protein is CASLRDRDYNEQFF.

This chain joins TRBV7-2 and TRBJ1-2, with a tentative D call TRBD1 (5 bases). This CDR3 is built from 14 residues. Germline lookup yields CDR1 SGHTA and CDR2 FQGNSA. V gave up 1 base and J gave up 0 bases, with 6 bases separating them. CDR3 sequence: CASSLEGSNYGYTF. The CDR3 DNA sequence: TGTGCCAGCAGCTTAGAGGGGTCTAACTATGGCTACACCTTC.

This chain links TRBV6-5 with TRBJ2-3; no definite D call. This CDR3 region has 13 residues. Looked up from germline, CDR1 is MNHEY and CDR2 is SVGAGI. Trimming cost V 2 bases and J 2 bases, with 5 bases left between them. CDR3 sequence reads: CASSYLSTDTQYF. In DNA, the CDR3 is TGTGCCAGCAGTTACCTGTCCACAGATACGCAGTATTTT.

This chain uses TRBV28 with TRBJ1-2; D gene uncertain. The V gene lost 6 bases and the J gene lost 3 bases, with 11 bases spanning the gap. Germline CDR1 MDHEN, CDR2 SYDVKM. The CDR3 contains 13 residues. The CDR3 DNA sequence: TGTGCCAGCAGCTCCGGGAACTACTATGGCTACACCTTC. This gives the protein CASSSGNYYGYTF.

This clone was picked up one time. This rearrangement joins TRBV5-1 to TRBJ2-5; D possibly corresponds to TRBD1 (5 bases). The DNA end favors TRBJ2-7, so the J call may be wrong. Germline V gene data show CDR1 as SGHRS and CDR2 as YFSETQ. This CDR3 region has 15 residues. Here the CDR3 reads CASSSAGSNFGEQYF. The CDR3 nucleotides read TGCGCCAGCAGCTCAGCAGGGTCCAATTTCGGCGAGCAGTACTTC.

The chain joins TRBV9 to TRBJ2-5; 9 bases agree with TRBD1. V shed 4 bases, J shed 5 bases, and the junction held 9 bases outside the gene matches. CDR3 size: 15 residues. Per the germline V gene, CDR1 is SGDLS and CDR2 is YYNGEE. In nucleotides, the CDR3 is TGTGCCAGCAGCTTTGGGACAGGGCTTCGGGAGACCCAGTACTTC. Its protein product is CASSFGTGLRETQYF.

The rearrangement joins TRBV5-1 to TRBJ1-1; D possibly corresponds to TRBD1 (5 bases). Looked up from germline, CDR1 is SGHRS and CDR2 is YFSETQ. Trimming took 7 bases from V and 1 from J, leaving 17 bases between them. This CDR3 contains 15 residues. The CDR3 DNA reads as TGCGCCAGCGGCCCCAGGCAGGGAAGGAACACTGAAGCTTTCTTT. The encoded protein is CASGPRQGRNTEAFF.

This clone has more than one count but fewer than ten. Here the CDR3 DNA reads TGTGCCAGCAGCGAAAGGACTAGCGGGAGGAGCTCCTACGAGCAGTACTTC. Translation: CASSERTSGRSSYEQYF. The V call is TRBV21-1, the J call TRBJ2-7; the table's D call TRBD2 went unverified against the DNA. TRBV21-1 is reported as a pseudogene. This CDR3 has 17 amino acids.

The chain combines TRBV5-6 with TRBJ1-2; D is unresolved. This CDR3 region has 14 residues. Trimming left V 4 bases short and J 4 bases short, with 14 bases between. Per germline, CDR1 SGHDT and CDR2 YYEEEE. Here the CDR3 reads CASSHDRGFYGYTF. CDR3 sequence (DNA): TGTGCCAGCAGCCACGACCGGGGTTTCTATGGCTACACCTTC. Together with reference TRBV5-6 and TRBJ1-2, the CDR3 gives the full variable domain: DAGVTQSPTHLIKTRGQQVTLRCSPKSGHDTVSWYQQALGQGPQFIFQYYEEEERQRGNFPDRFSGHQFPNYSSELNVNALLLGDSALYLCASSHDRGFYGYTFGSGTRLTVV.

The chain recombines TRBV2 with TRBJ2-1, with D perhaps matching TRBD1 (6 bases). V lost 6 bases to trimming and J lost 5 bases, with 14 bases between them. Germline CDR1 SNHLY, CDR2 FYNNEI. CDR3 length equals 14 residues. CDR3 sequence reads: CASRDSGAHNEQFF. CDR3 sequence (DNA): TGTGCCAGCAGGGACTCAGGGGCTCACAATGAGCAGTTCTTC.

The rearrangement joins TRBV2 to TRBJ2-1; the match to TRBD2 covers 12 bases. The junction had 6 bases not matched to a gene; V was cut back by 6 bases and J by 12 bases. Germline V gene lookup returns CDR1 SNHLY and CDR2 FYNNEI. This CDR3 spans 13 amino acids. The CDR3 reads CASRNALAGGQFF. DNA of the CDR3: TGTGCCAGCAGGAACGCACTAGCGGGGGGGCAGTTCTTC.

The chain is built from TRBV2 and TRBJ2-5; weak D call: TRBD1 (6 bases). The J call may be mistaken, given a closer DNA end match to TRBJ2-7. CDR1 and CDR2 (germline): SNHLY, FYNNEI. This CDR3 contains 15 residues. CDR3 protein: CASSETGPRSYEQYF. For the CDR3, the DNA is TGTGCCAGCAGTGAGACAGGTCCCCGCTCCTACGAGCAGTACTTC.

This chain joins TRBV6-1 and TRBJ1-5; 8 nucleotides align to TRBD1. This CDR3 comprises 14 residues. Per germline, CDR1 MNHNS and CDR2 SASEGT. Losses at the gene ends were 6 bases for V and 1 base for J; bases not matched to a gene: 2. The CDR3 sequence is CASRGQASNQPQHF. The CDR3 DNA follows: TGTGCCAGCAGGGGACAGGCAAGCAATCAGCCCCAGCATTTT.

J is TRBJ2-1 and V is TRBV2, with D hard to call. Looked up from germline, CDR1 is SNHLY and CDR2 is FYNNEI. Trimming left V 6 bases short and J 3 bases short, with 9 bases between. This CDR3 has 13 amino acids. The CDR3 DNA is TGTGCCAGCAGGGTCGAGCTCTACAATGAGCAGTTCTTC. Encoded protein: CASRVELYNEQFF.

The gene calls are TRBV7-8 and TRBJ2-5, with 7 nucleotides matching TRBD2. CDR1 is SGHVS, CDR2 FQNEAQ, per germline. The CDR3 runs 14 residues. Trimming took 3 bases from V and 5 from J; bases not matched to a gene: 6. For the CDR3, the DNA is TGTGCCAGCAGCTTGTCACCCGGGGGGGAGACCCAGTACTTC. Its protein is CASSLSPGGETQYF.

The V and J genes are TRBV10-3 and TRBJ2-1; 10 nucleotides match TRBD1. J lost 12 bases, V lost 5 bases, and 22 bases had no gene match. This CDR3 contains 18 residues. CDR1 ENHRY and CDR2 SYGVKD come from the germline V gene. The CDR3 DNA follows: TGTGCCATCAGTACCTACTCCGGGCGGGGACAGGGGAGCTCTCGGCAGTTCTTC. It codes for CAISTYSGRGQGSSRQFF.

V gene TRBV27 combines with J gene TRBJ1-2; 7 bases map to TRBD1. The V gene's germline CDR1 is MNHEY and CDR2 SMNVEV (reference sequence). The length of the CDR3 is 14 residues. Unmatched junction bases numbered 10, after V lost 5 bases and J lost 7 bases. CDR3 sequence: CASSPRQGYGGYTF. The CDR3 DNA reads TGTGCCAGCAGTCCCCGACAGGGCTATGGTGGCTACACCTTC.

CDR3 sequence: CASSPNYQGLWTEAFF. The DNA of the CDR3 is TGTGCCAGCTCACCTAACTATCAGGGTCTTTGGACTGAAGCTTTCTTT. The chain links TRBV18 to TRBJ1-1, with D tentatively TRBD1 (5 bases). Trimming cost V 3 bases and J 5 bases, with 19 bases left between them. Germline V gene data show CDR1 as KGHSH and CDR2 as LQKENI. CDR3 length equals 16 residues.

This clone was found a few times. The V gene is TRBV18, the J gene TRBJ1-1, with 7 bases that match TRBD1. Looked up from germline, CDR1 is KGHSH and CDR2 is LQKENI. The CDR3 loop spans 13 amino acids. V lost 2 bases, J lost 4 bases, and 1 base stayed unmatched. The CDR3 bases are TGTGCCAGCTCACCAAACAGGGGCACTGAAGCTTTCTTT. As protein: CASSPNRGTEAFF.

This clone was recorded only once. The junction shows a germline mismatch at one end, possibly a read error. The chain is built from TRBV7-9 and TRBJ2-2; 7 bases align to TRBD2. The CDR3 is made up of 14 amino acids. Germline CDR1 SEHNR, CDR2 FQNEAQ (reference sequence). CDR3 bases: TGTTCCAGCGCCCTAGCGGAGAACACCGGGGAGCTGTTTTTT. Its translation is CSSALAENTGELFF. The complete variable domain, with remaining parts taken from reference TRBV7-9 and TRBJ2-2, reads DTGVSQNPRHKITKRGQNVTFRCDPISEHNRLYWYRQTLGQGPEFLTYFQNEAQLEKSRLLSDRFSAERPKGSFSTLEIQRTEQGDSAMYLCSSALAENTGELFFGEGSRLTVL.